This TCR beta chain was retrieved from a study of blood T cell repertoires in COVID-19. Study-wide context: Researchers got acute and convalescent COVID-19 samples from the United States, Italy and Spain.

Some clones are missing from TCRdb's copy, which holds only in-frame ones; the method was immunoSEQ multiplex PCR. The table includes around 200,000 clones, 70% to 85% detected once. Cohort 3 donors were reported recovered after two negative PCRs, clearance, or symptom resolution. The CDR3 length is 11 residues. Germline V gene sequence: CDR1 DFQATT, CDR2 SNEGSKA (reference sequence). V lost 3 bases to trimming and J lost 11 bases; unmatched junction nucleotides: 5. The origin of this receptor is a woman younger than 45 who had recovered from COVID-19. This sequence joins TRBV20-1 and TRBJ1-1, with 8 bases aligning to TRBD1. Sequencing was carried out using PBMCs or T cells enriched from blood (not recorded which). For the CDR3, the DNA is TGCAGTGCTAGCCAGACAGGGGTGGCTTTCTTT. It encodes CSASQTGVAFF.